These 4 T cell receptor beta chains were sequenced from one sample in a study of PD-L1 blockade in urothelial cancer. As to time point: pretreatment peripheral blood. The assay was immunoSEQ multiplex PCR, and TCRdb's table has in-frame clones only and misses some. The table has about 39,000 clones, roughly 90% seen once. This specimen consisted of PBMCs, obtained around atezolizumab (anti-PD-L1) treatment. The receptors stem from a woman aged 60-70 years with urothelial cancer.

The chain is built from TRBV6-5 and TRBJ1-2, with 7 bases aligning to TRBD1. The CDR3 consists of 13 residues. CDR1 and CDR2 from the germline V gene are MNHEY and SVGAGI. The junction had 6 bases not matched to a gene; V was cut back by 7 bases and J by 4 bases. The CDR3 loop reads CASKKQGSYGYTF. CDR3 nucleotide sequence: TGTGCCAGCAAAAAACAGGGGAGCTATGGCTACACCTTC.

The CDR3 DNA sequence: TGCGCCAGCATTCGGACTAGCGGATCATACAATGAGCAGTTCTTC. This translates into CASIRTSGSYNEQFF. The chain recombines TRBV5-1 with TRBJ2-1; 10 bases line up with TRBD2. Germline trimming cut 6 bases from V and 4 bases from J; bases unmatched to any gene: 7. The CDR3 spans 15 residues. CDR1 SGHRS and CDR2 YFSETQ come from the germline V gene.

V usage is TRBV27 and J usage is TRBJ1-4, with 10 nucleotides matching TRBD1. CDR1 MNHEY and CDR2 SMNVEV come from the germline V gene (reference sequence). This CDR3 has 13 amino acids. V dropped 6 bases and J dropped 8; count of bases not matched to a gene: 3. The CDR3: CASRTGGTEKLFF. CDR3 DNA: TGTGCCAGCAGGACAGGGGGCACGGAAAAACTGTTTTTT.

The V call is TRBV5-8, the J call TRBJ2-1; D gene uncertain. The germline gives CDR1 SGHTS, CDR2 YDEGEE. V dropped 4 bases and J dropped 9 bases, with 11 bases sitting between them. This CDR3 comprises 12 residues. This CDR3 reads CASSLVPGEQFF. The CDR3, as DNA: TGTGCCAGCAGCCTAGTACCGGGTGAGCAGTTCTTC.